The 26 T cell receptor beta chains reported below all come from one sample, sequenced in a study of T cell changes during pregnancy in multiple sclerosis. This table comes from immunoSEQ multiplex PCR, and its TCRdb copy is limited to in-frame clones, with some not included. The sample shows tens of thousands of clones, around 90% of them seen only once. The material was CD4+ T cells from peripheral blood mononuclear cells, obtained before pregnancy. The receptors were gathered from a female donor with multiple sclerosis, enrolled in a pregnancy study.

This chain uses TRBV27 with TRBJ1-1; 7 bases match TRBD1. This CDR3 spans 14 amino acids. In germline, CDR1 is MNHEY, CDR2 SMNVEV (reference sequence). V lost 5 bases and J lost 4; bases outside the gene matches: 7. CDR3: CASSPNRGITEAFF. The CDR3 DNA is TGTGCCAGCAGTCCAAACAGGGGAATCACTGAAGCTTTCTTT.

The J gene is TRBJ2-5, the V gene TRBV6-5; a weak D match, TRBD1 (6 bases). The V gene's germline CDR1 is MNHEY and CDR2 SVGAGI. Deletions cut 6 bases from V and 0 bases from J, with 11 bases between. The CDR3 sequence is 14 residues long. CDR3 protein: CASRITGYQETQYF. CDR3 DNA sequence: TGTGCCAGCAGGATAACAGGGTACCAAGAGACCCAGTACTTC.

This chain connects TRBV30 to TRBJ1-1; D possibly corresponds to TRBD1 (6 bases). The CDR3 has 14 residues. Trimming took off 0 bases at V and 11 bases at J, with 19 bases between the two ends. The germline V gene encodes CDR1 GTSNPN and CDR2 SVGIG (reference sequence). The CDR3 here is CAWSVLGGALGAFF. For the CDR3, the DNA is TGTGCCTGGAGTGTACTGGGGGGGGCACTAGGGGCTTTCTTT.

The chain carries TRBV30 and TRBJ1-2; 7 nucleotides match TRBD1. This CDR3 has 14 residues. Unmatched junction bases numbered 5, after V lost 2 bases and J lost 2 bases. Germline CDR1 and CDR2: GTSNPN and SVGIG (reference sequence). CDR3 region: CAWSTGRGNYGYTF. CDR3 in DNA: TGTGCCTGGAGTACCGGCAGGGGGAACTATGGCTACACCTTC.

This clone was found once. This chain connects TRBV9 to TRBJ2-3, with 7 bases fitting TRBD2. The germline gives CDR1 SGDLS, CDR2 YYNGEE. The CDR3 consists of 15 residues. V was clipped by 0 bases and J by 3 bases; unmatched bases: 4. CDR3 loop: CASSVEGRGTDTQYF. CDR3 nucleotides: TGTGCCAGCAGCGTAGAGGGGCGGGGGACAGATACGCAGTATTTT.

This CDR3 reads CASSPPRRANYGYTF. The CDR3 DNA follows: TGTGCCAGCTCACCCCCCCGCAGGGCGAACTATGGCTACACCTTC. This rearrangement joins TRBV18 to TRBJ1-2, with D possibly matching TRBD1 (5 bases). The CDR3 loop spans 15 amino acids. V lost 3 bases and J 2 bases, leaving 13 bases between the germline ends. The germline V gene encodes CDR1 KGHSH and CDR2 LQKENI.

The chain employs TRBV30 and TRBJ2-5, with 11 nucleotides matching TRBD2. V shed 8 bases and J 5 bases; nucleotides not matched to a gene: 13. Germline V gives CDR1 GTSNPN, CDR2 SVGIG (reference sequence). There are 15 residues in the CDR3. Here the CDR3 reads CATNSGGVWRETQYF. The CDR3 bases are TGTGCCACAAATAGCGGGGGGGTCTGGCGGGAGACCCAGTACTTC.

The rearrangement links TRBV30 to TRBJ1-4, with TRBD1 matching over 10 bases. This CDR3 comprises 14 residues. CDR1 is GTSNPN and CDR2 is SVGIG in the germline V gene (reference sequence). V lost 3 bases to trimming and J lost 7 bases; unmatched junction nucleotides: 5. In DNA, the CDR3 is TGTGCCTGGAGGGCCGGGACAGGGGCTGAAAAACTGTTTTTT. This encodes CAWRAGTGAEKLFF.

The J gene is TRBJ2-5, the V gene TRBV4-3, with D perhaps TRBD2 (6 bases). There are 15 residues in the CDR3. CDR1 LGHNA and CDR2 YSLEER come from the germline V gene. V was cut by 0 bases and J by 2 bases, with 10 bases left in between. CDR3 region: CASSQDGTPQETQYF. The DNA for the CDR3 is TGCGCCAGCAGCCAAGACGGGACTCCACAAGAGACCCAGTACTTC.

The chain joins TRBV7-3 to TRBJ2-1; 12 bases are shared with TRBD2. CDR1 and CDR2 from the germline V gene are SGHTA and FQGTGA. After removal of 2 bases from V and 6 bases from J, the junction contained 8 bases not matched to a gene. This CDR3 has 17 residues. The CDR3 sequence is CASSLRGLAGRTNEQFF. The CDR3 DNA reads TGTGCCAGCAGCTTACGTGGACTAGCGGGGCGCACCAATGAGCAGTTCTTC.

The chain has TRBV30 and TRBJ1-4, with a weak D call TRBD1 (6 bases). The CDR3 loop spans 15 amino acids. Germline CDR1 and CDR2: GTSNPN and SVGIG (reference sequence). Trimming took 4 bases from V and 5 from J, leaving 17 bases between them. The CDR3 nucleotides read TGTGCCTGGAATACCCGCGGGGGGGGCAATGAAAAACTGTTTTTT. Its translation is CAWNTRGGGNEKLFF.

This clone occurred once. This chain uses TRBV4-3 with TRBJ2-3; 12 bases agree with TRBD2. CDR3 length: 18 amino acids. Germline lookup yields CDR1 LGHNA and CDR2 YSLEER. Germline trimming cut 0 bases from V and 2 bases from J; bases unmatched to any gene: 6. CDR3 DNA: TGCGCCAGCAGCCAAGATCTAGCGGGGGGGCCCACCACAGATACGCAGTATTTT. It is translated as CASSQDLAGGPTTDTQYF.

The chain couples TRBV20-1 to TRBJ2-3; D gene unclear. The V and J ends lost 3 bases and 11 bases respectively, with 12 bases between them. Germline V gene lookup returns CDR1 DFQATT and CDR2 SNEGSKA (reference sequence). The CDR3 is made up of 11 amino acids. CDR3 sequence reads: CSARADLRQYF. The CDR3 DNA is TGCAGTGCTAGGGCGGATCTTCGGCAGTATTTT.

The chain is built from TRBV5-4 and TRBJ1-6; perhaps TRBD1 as D (6 bases). In germline, CDR1 is SGHNT, CDR2 YYREEE (reference sequence). This CDR3 has 12 amino acids. The V end was cut by 3 bases, the J end by 11 bases, with 9 bases between. In DNA form, the CDR3 reads TGTGCCAGCAGCTCCGCAGGGGCACCCCTCCACTTT. It yields the protein CASSSAGAPLHF. Full variable domain (missing parts from reference TRBV5-4 and TRBJ1-6): ETGVTQSPTHLIKTRGQQVTLRCSSQSGHNTVSWYQQALGQGPQFIFQYYREEENGRGNFPPRFSGLQFPNYSSELNVNALELDDSALYLCASSSAGAPLHFGNGTRLTVT.

The chain links TRBV5-4 to TRBJ2-2; 9 bases agree with TRBD1. J lost 1 base, V lost 4 bases, and 8 bases had no gene match. CDR1 and CDR2 from the germline V gene are SGHNT and YYREEE (reference sequence). CDR3 length: 17 amino acids. The CDR3 loop reads CASSMDRGGVNTGELFF. The CDR3 region has the DNA TGTGCCAGCAGCATGGACAGGGGAGGAGTGAACACCGGGGAGCTGTTTTTT.

This sequence joins TRBV7-3 and TRBJ2-3; tentatively, D is TRBD1 (5 bases). The V end was cut by 3 bases, the J end by 6 bases, with 16 bases between. There are 15 residues in the CDR3. The V gene's germline CDR1 is SGHTA and CDR2 FQGTGA. This chain's CDR3 is CASSLGPTFSDTQYF. CDR3 bases: TGTGCCAGCAGCTTGGGGCCCACATTTTCGGATACGCAGTATTTT.

The sample holds one count of this clone. The CDR3 protein is CASSFAPTGTGVSDTQYF. DNA of the CDR3: TGTGCCAGCAGCTTTGCACCCACCGGGACAGGGGTTTCAGATACGCAGTATTTT. V and J are TRBV7-2 and TRBJ2-3, with 10 bases aligning to TRBD1. The germline gives CDR1 SGHTA, CDR2 FQGNSA. The junction had 13 bases not matched to a gene; V was cut back by 3 bases and J by 4 bases. The CDR3 covers 18 residues.

In its sample, this clone ranks as medium-sized (0.01 to 0.1%). The chain recombines TRBV5-1 with TRBJ1-2, with D unresolved. CDR1 and CDR2 (germline): SGHRS, YFSETQ. Trimming removed 0 bases from V and 2 bases from J, with 14 bases in between. The CDR3 sequence is 16 residues long. This CDR3 is CASSLAPRAENYGYTF. The DNA for the CDR3 is TGCGCCAGCAGCTTGGCCCCGAGGGCGGAGAACTATGGCTACACCTTC.

The chain joins TRBV18 to TRBJ2-1; 10 bases are shared with TRBD1. Germline lookup yields CDR1 KGHSH and CDR2 LQKENI. This CDR3 comprises 17 residues. Trimming cost V 1 base and J 6 bases; bases outside gene matches: 9. Here the CDR3 reads CASSPLRRDRGGNEQFF. CDR3 coding DNA: TGTGCCAGCTCACCACTTCGCCGGGACAGGGGCGGCAATGAGCAGTTCTTC.

This chain connects TRBV6-6 to TRBJ1-5; D unclear. The CDR3 extends over 16 amino acids. Per germline, CDR1 MNHNY and CDR2 SVGAGI (reference sequence). Trimming removed 5 bases at V and 4 bases at J, with 18 bases between. CDR3 in amino acids: CASSPTQRVTNQPQHF. In DNA, the CDR3 is TGTGCCAGCAGTCCAACACAGAGGGTCACAAATCAGCCCCAGCATTTT.

The V and J genes are TRBV27 and TRBJ2-3, with 12 bases identical to TRBD2. The trim removed 2 bases at V and 5 bases at J, leaving 11 bases unmatched. The germline V gene has CDR1 MNHEY and CDR2 SMNVEV (reference sequence). The CDR3 contains 18 residues. CDR3 amino acids: CASSLVGSSGGARDTQYF. CDR3 bases: TGTGCCAGCAGTTTAGTAGGCTCTAGCGGGGGGGCACGAGATACGCAGTATTTT.

The chain links TRBV29-1 to TRBJ2-6; a possible D gene is TRBD2 (6 bases). Trimming left V 3 bases short and J 0 bases short, with 9 bases between. The CDR3 has 15 residues. CDR1 and CDR2 (germline): SQVTM, ANQGSEA. The CDR3 DNA is TGCAGCGTTGATGGGGGGAGCTCTGGGGCCAACGTCCTGACTTTC. It specifies CSVDGGSSGANVLTF.

The table lists this clone with a few counts. This chain's CDR3 is CSADRVNEQFF. Here the CDR3 DNA reads TGCAGTGCCGACAGGGTTAATGAGCAGTTCTTC. This sequence joins TRBV20-1 and TRBJ2-1, with 7 bases lining up with TRBD1. CDR3 length equals 11 residues. V was pared by 6 bases and J by 7 bases, with 3 bases of the junction left unmatched. The germline V gene encodes CDR1 DFQATT and CDR2 SNEGSKA (reference sequence).

The V gene is TRBV29-1, the J gene TRBJ1-3; a possible D gene is TRBD1 (5 bases). CDR3 length equals 13 residues. CDR1 is SQVTM, CDR2 ANQGSEA, per germline. The ends were cut back, 7 bases at V and 4 bases at J, with 14 bases in the middle. This chain's CDR3 is CSAFGTGGNTIYF. In nucleotides, the CDR3 is TGCAGCGCCTTTGGTACAGGCGGAAACACCATATATTTT.

This clone appeared a few times. The chain carries TRBV25-1 and TRBJ1-1; D remains unclear. Trimming cost V 7 bases and J 1 base, with 4 bases left between them. Germline CDR1 MGHDK, CDR2 SYGVNS. The CDR3 loop spans 11 amino acids. The CDR3 DNA reads as TGTGCCAGCATAGAGAACACTGAAGCTTTCTTT. Encoded protein: CASIENTEAFF.

The chain uses TRBV7-2 and TRBJ1-2; D is undetermined. Between the trimmed V and J ends, which lost 5 bases and 4 bases, there was a span of 14 bases. Germline CDR1 and CDR2: SGHTA and FQGNSA. The CDR3 has 14 residues. The CDR3 coding sequence is TGTGCCAGCAGCCCCATTGGAGGGAGCTATGGCTACACCTTC. It codes for CASSPIGGSYGYTF.